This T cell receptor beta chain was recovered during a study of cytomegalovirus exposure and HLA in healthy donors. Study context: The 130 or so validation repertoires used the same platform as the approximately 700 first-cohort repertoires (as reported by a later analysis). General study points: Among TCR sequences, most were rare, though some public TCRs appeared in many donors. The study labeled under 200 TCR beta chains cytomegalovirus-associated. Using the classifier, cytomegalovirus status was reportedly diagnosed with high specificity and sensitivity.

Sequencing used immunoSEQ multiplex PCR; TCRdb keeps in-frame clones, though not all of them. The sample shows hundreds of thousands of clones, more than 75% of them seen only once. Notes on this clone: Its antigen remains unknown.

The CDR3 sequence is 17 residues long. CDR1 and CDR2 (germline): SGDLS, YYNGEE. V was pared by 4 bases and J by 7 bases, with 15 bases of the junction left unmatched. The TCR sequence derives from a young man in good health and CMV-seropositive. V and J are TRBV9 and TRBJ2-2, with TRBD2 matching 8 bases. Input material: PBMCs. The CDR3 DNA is TGTGCCAGCAGCTTGGCCCCAGCGGGAGCCGGGGGCGGGGAGCTGTTTTTT. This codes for CASSLAPAGAGGGELFF.